One TCR beta chain is described in this entry. Germline V gene lookup returns CDR1 SGHRS and CDR2 YFSETQ. This CDR3 spans 14 amino acids. The V end was cut by 2 bases, the J end by 1 base, with 6 bases between. As processed by the authors: Using reference gene primer amplification, nucleated cell counts were estimated. The table came from immunoSEQ multiplex PCR; TCRdb's copy has only in-frame clones and leaves some out. Clonal size and the V and J genes are those of that table, whereas D and trimming came from the DNA. Among roughly 120,000 clones listed, 80% to 90% were seen once. This entry is derived from a study of blood T cell repertoires in COVID-19. Study at large: The United States, Italy and Spain provided the acute and convalescent COVID-19 samples. PBMCs, B-cell-depleted T cells, or T cells provided the cDNA or gDNA that made up the material.

This TCR came from a human donor in a cohort sampled during active COVID-19. The J gene is TRBJ1-4, the V gene TRBV5-1; D not certain. Sequencing used peripheral blood. CDR3 bases: TGCGCCAGCAGCTTCGGGAGAACTAATGAAAAACTGTTTTTT. This sequence encodes CASSFGRTNEKLFF.